This T cell receptor beta chain was observed in a study of naive and memory T cell subsets. Both TRBC1 and TRBC2 were covered by a beta constant-region primer of two equimolar oligonucleotides. TCRdb reanalysed the UMI-ligation and nested PCR reads using MiXCR and keeps one entry per CDR3 protein. Of 140,000 to 150,000 distinct CDR3 sequences in the sample, over 15% were seen once. The CDR3 is made up of 18 amino acids. Trimming at V came to 6 bases and at J to 3 bases, leaving 17 bases not matched to a gene. Per germline, CDR1 SGHAT and CDR2 FQNNGV. This clonotype was obtained from a human donor in good health. The rearrangement links TRBV11-2 to TRBJ1-1; 9 bases align to TRBD1. Sequencing input: naive CD4+ T cells from blood. Written as DNA, the CDR3 is TGTGCCAGCAGGGATCCGTACAGGGGGCGCGGTCAAGACACTGAAGCTTTCTTT. This sequence encodes CASRDPYRGRGQDTEAFF.